Shown below are 24 T cell receptor beta chains from a single sample sequenced in a study of shared clonotypes between healthy human individuals. Profiling relied on immunoSEQ multiplex PCR, and the TCRdb table lists in-frame clones only, not all of them. The sample has over 850,000 clones; around 82% are singletons. Sequenced input: memory CD4+ T cells from PBMCs. Specified subset: CD45RA-negative fraction. The source of these receptors is a man between 18 and 29 years old in good health. Some clones in this sample may be carry-over from other donors' samples.

This chain links TRBV6-5 with TRBJ2-1; D perhaps matches TRBD1 (6 bases). Trimming shortened V by 5 bases and J by 5 bases, and 13 bases separated the two germline ends. The CDR3 totals 14 residues. CDR1 MNHEY and CDR2 SVGAGI come from the germline V gene. The CDR3 sequence is CASSRGIGHNEQFF. The CDR3 region has the DNA TGTGCCAGCAGTAGGGGGATTGGACACAATGAGCAGTTCTTC.

Concerning this clone: Other DNA variants within this sample encode the same CDR3. The chain combines TRBV7-2 with TRBJ2-1; D gene uncertain. Trimming pared 1 base from V and 7 bases from J, leaving 8 bases between. The CDR3 runs to 13 residues. CDR1 and CDR2 from the germline V gene are SGHTA and FQGNSA. The CDR3 DNA is TGTGCCAGCAGCTTAGTGGCAGTAAATGAGCAGTTCTTC. Protein product: CASSLVAVNEQFF.

The chain joins TRBV2 to TRBJ2-3, with 8 bases aligning to TRBD2. This CDR3 has 15 amino acids. The ends lost 1 base at V and 7 bases at J; junction bases unmatched: 7. Germline CDR1 SNHLY, CDR2 FYNNEI. In nucleotides, the CDR3 is TGTGCCAGCAGTGAAGGCGGGACTAGACATTATACGCAGTATTTT. This translates into CASSEGGTRHYTQYF.

The rearrangement uses TRBV6-1 and TRBJ2-3, with D possibly being TRBD1 (6 bases). The CDR3 is 15 amino acids. V lost 0 bases and J 1 base, leaving 8 bases between the germline ends. CDR1 MNHNS and CDR2 SASEGT come from the germline V gene. For the CDR3, the DNA is TGTGCCAGCAGTGAAGCGACAGGTGGCACAGATACGCAGTATTTT. Its translation: CASSEATGGTDTQYF.

The chain is built from TRBV2 and TRBJ2-3, with 10 bases fitting TRBD2. CDR1 SNHLY and CDR2 FYNNEI come from the germline V gene. The CDR3 spans 15 residues. The trim removed 10 bases at V and 6 bases at J, leaving 13 bases unmatched. The CDR3 DNA sequence: TGTGCCACCCATAAGGGGAGCGGGAGGGCGGATACGCAGTATTTT. Its translation: CATHKGSGRADTQYF.

This clone was seen ten or more times. The chain joins TRBV6-5 to TRBJ2-5, with D perhaps matching TRBD2 (5 bases). Germline V lookup: CDR1 MNHEY, CDR2 SVGAGI. The CDR3 runs to 13 residues. V lost 2 bases and J 4 bases, leaving 8 bases between the germline ends. The CDR3 protein is CASSYRGVETQYF. CDR3 bases: TGTGCCAGCAGTTACCGGGGAGTAGAGACCCAGTACTTC.

The rearrangement uses TRBV4-3 and TRBJ1-2; D not resolved. The CDR3 sequence is 16 residues long. Germline V CDR1 and CDR2: LGHNA, YSLEER. Between the trimmed V and J ends, which lost 0 bases and 8 bases, there was a span of 19 bases. The CDR3 loop is CASSQDLSSDSTGYTF. In DNA, the CDR3 is TGCGCCAGCAGCCAAGATCTGTCGTCGGATTCTACCGGCTACACCTTC.

This clone was recorded once. The chain links TRBV28 to TRBJ1-3; TRBD1 aligns across 7 bases. The J segment lost 0 bases and the V segment lost 2 bases, leaving 7 bases of the junction unmatched. The CDR3 loop spans 17 amino acids. CDR1 is MDHEN and CDR2 is SYDVKM in the germline V gene. The CDR3 sequence is CASSLLTGAPSGNTIYF. The CDR3 region has the DNA TGTGCCAGCAGTTTACTTACAGGGGCTCCCTCTGGAAACACCATATATTTT.

The chain is built from TRBV7-3 and TRBJ2-1; no clear D. The CDR3 sequence is 16 residues long. Trimming removed 5 bases at V and 9 bases at J, with 23 bases between. Germline CDR1 reads SGHTA; CDR2 reads FQGTGA. The CDR3 DNA follows: TGTGCCAGCAGCCTAAAGTCTGCTAGGATCGGTACTGAGCAGTTCTTC. Translation gives CASSLKSARIGTEQFF.

The chain couples TRBV6-1 to TRBJ1-2; the D is unclear. The CDR3 sequence is 11 residues long. Germline CDR1 and CDR2: MNHNS and SASEGT. V lost 3 bases and J lost 2, with 1 base in between. The CDR3 sequence: CASSDNYGYTF. The CDR3 nucleotides read TGTGCCAGCAGTGACAACTATGGCTACACCTTC.

The genes are TRBV19 and TRBJ2-1; TRBD2 is a possible D gene (6 bases). Germline values: CDR1 LNHDA, CDR2 SQIVND (reference sequence). The CDR3 has 19 amino acids. Trimming cost V 5 bases and J 0 bases, with 23 bases left between them. CDR3 region: CASSELGGRGFISYNEQFF. The CDR3, as DNA: TGTGCCAGTAGTGAACTCGGGGGAAGGGGCTTCATCTCCTACAATGAGCAGTTCTTC.

This clone occurred once. The identical CDR3 is also encoded by other nucleotide sequences in the sample. The V and J genes are TRBV18 and TRBJ1-1, with D maybe TRBD1 (6 bases). V lost 3 bases and J lost 4, with 12 bases in between. The CDR3 extends over 14 amino acids. The germline CDR1 and CDR2 sequences are KGHSH and LQKENI. The CDR3 DNA follows: TGTGCCAGCTCACCTCGGGAGGGGGGCACTGAAGCTTTCTTT. It codes for CASSPREGGTEAFF.

The chain links TRBV27 to TRBJ2-7; TRBD2 matches 8 bases. CDR3 length equals 16 residues. V gave up 0 bases and J gave up 1 base; unmatched junction bases: 5. Per the germline V gene, CDR1 is MNHEY and CDR2 is SMNVEV (reference sequence). The CDR3 nucleotides are TGTGCCAGCAGTTTATCGCGGGGGGCCCCTTCCTACGAGCAGTACTTC. It codes for CASSLSRGAPSYEQYF.

Only one count was recorded for this clone. The J gene is TRBJ2-7, the V gene TRBV5-6, with 9 positions matching TRBD1. V lost 3 bases and J lost 1; bases outside the gene matches: 5. The CDR3 contains 15 residues. In germline, CDR1 is SGHDT, CDR2 YYEEEE. In nucleotides, the CDR3 is TGTGCCAGCAGCTCGTGGACAGGGGATTCCTACGAGCAGTACTTC. Its protein is CASSSWTGDSYEQYF.

The V gene is TRBV18, the J gene TRBJ1-5, with D unresolved. The CDR3 has 15 amino acids. CDR1 is KGHSH, CDR2 LQKENI, per germline. V was pared by 1 base and J by 5 bases, with 12 bases between. In DNA form, the CDR3 reads TGTGCCAGCTCACCACTAGGGAGGGTTGATCAGCCCCAGCATTTT. This gives the protein CASSPLGRVDQPQHF.

This clone came up many times. CDR3 coding DNA: TGTGCCAGCAGTCTACAGATGAACACTGAAGCTTTCTTT. Translated: CASSLQMNTEAFF. The gene calls are TRBV27 and TRBJ1-1; no clear D gene. The V end lost 5 bases, the J end lost 0 bases, and 7 bases lay between the germline ends. CDR3 length equals 13 residues. Germline V gives CDR1 MNHEY, CDR2 SMNVEV (reference sequence).

The chain has TRBV7-9 and TRBJ2-3; 10 nucleotides match TRBD2. The CDR3 has 14 residues. In germline, CDR1 is SEHNR, CDR2 FQNEAQ (reference sequence). The V segment lost 3 bases and the J segment 6 bases; nucleotides outside the gene matches: 3. In DNA form, the CDR3 reads TGTGCCAGCAGCTTGAGCGGGAGGGTTGATACGCAGTATTTT. The encoded protein is CASSLSGRVDTQYF.

On this clone itself: The sample contains more than one DNA sequence encoding this CDR3. This sequence joins TRBV10-3 and TRBJ2-5; D is possibly TRBD1 (6 bases). Per the germline V gene, CDR1 is ENHRY and CDR2 is SYGVKD. V was trimmed by 3 bases and J by 5 bases, leaving 7 bases between them. The length of the CDR3 is 12 residues. The CDR3 DNA sequence: TGTGCCATCAGTGAAAGGGGGGAGACCCAGTACTTC. Protein: CAISERGETQYF.

This clone was counted a single time. The chain recombines TRBV7-8 with TRBJ2-1; the D call may be TRBD1 or TRBD2 (5 bases each). CDR3 size: 15 residues. V shed 5 bases and J shed 5 bases, with 16 bases lying between them. Germline CDR1 and CDR2: SGHVS and FQNEAQ. In nucleotides, the CDR3 is TGTGCCAGCAGCCAATGGTCCGTGGGGGACAATGAGCAGTTCTTC. Residues: CASSQWSVGDNEQFF. Full variable domain (remainder filled in from reference TRBV7-8 and TRBJ2-1): GAGVSQSPRYKVAKRGQDVALRCDPISGHVSLFWYQQALGQGPEFLTYFQNEAQLDKSGLPSDRFFAERPEGSVSTLKIQRTQQEDSAVYLCASSQWSVGDNEQFFGPGTRLTVL.

This clone was seen at least ten times. The V call is TRBV11-3, the J call TRBJ2-2, with D tentatively TRBD2 (7 bases). CDR1 is SGHNT, CDR2 YENEEA, per germline. The V and J ends lost 5 bases and 4 bases respectively, with 20 bases between them. This CDR3 has 17 amino acids. The CDR3 sequence: CASSPDLVGGGTGELFF. CDR3 nucleotide sequence: TGTGCCAGCAGCCCAGATCTTGTGGGAGGGGGCACCGGGGAGCTGTTTTTT.

The J gene is TRBJ2-4, the V gene TRBV5-8; TRBD1 is a possible D gene (5 bases). This CDR3 contains 15 residues. V was trimmed by 0 bases and J by 6 bases, leaving 13 bases between them. CDR1 and CDR2 (germline): SGHTS, YDEGEE. In nucleotides, the CDR3 is TGTGCCAGCAGCTTGGACCCAAGGGGTGGAAACATTCAGTACTTC. As protein: CASSLDPRGGNIQYF.

This chain uses TRBV19 with TRBJ1-2; 7 bases are a match to TRBD1. J was trimmed by 4 bases and V by 7 bases; bases with no gene match: 9. Germline assignment: CDR1 LNHDA and CDR2 SQIVND (reference sequence). The CDR3 contains 14 residues. The CDR3: CASIPDRSPYGYTF. CDR3 bases: TGTGCCAGTATCCCGGACAGGTCCCCCTATGGCTACACCTTC.

The chain has TRBV5-6 and TRBJ2-1; TRBD2 aligns across 8 bases. CDR1 is SGHDT and CDR2 is YYEEEE in the germline V gene. The CDR3 length is 14 residues. After removal of 4 bases from V and 4 bases from J, the junction contained 4 bases not matched to a gene. Here the CDR3 reads CASSRGLVYNEQFF. CDR3 DNA: TGTGCCAGCAGCCGGGGACTAGTTTACAATGAGCAGTTCTTC.

The rearrangement uses TRBV6-1 and TRBJ2-2; no clear D gene. CDR1 is MNHNS and CDR2 is SASEGT in the germline V gene. V shed 2 bases and J shed 4 bases, with 11 bases lying between them. This CDR3 spans 15 amino acids. CDR3 region: CASSEPVRPTGELFF. In nucleotides, the CDR3 is TGTGCCAGCAGTGAACCCGTTCGTCCCACCGGGGAGCTGTTTTTT.